The TCR beta chain described here comes from a study of post-analysis software for immune sequencing data. Tagging with unique molecular identifiers was a feature of the TCR beta cDNA libraries. One entry per CDR3 protein, called by TCRdb with MiXCR from the PCR reads. In the table there are hundreds of thousands of distinct CDR3 sequences, just under 30% of which are singletons. Study-wide findings and caveats: Controls' normalized Chao1 diversity significantly exceeded that of multiple sclerosis patients. Samples from one preparation batch, clustered by F measure, grouped strongly together.

As to this clonotype: The antigen remains unidentified.

The TCR originated in a girl aged 10-17 years with multiple sclerosis. Sequenced: blood.

This chain's CDR3 is CASSTRREETQYF. CDR3 nucleotide sequence: TGTGCCAGTAGTACCAGACGGGAAGAGACCCAGTACTTC. The chain employs TRBV19 and TRBJ2-5; unclear D gene. The CDR3 length is 13 residues. The ends were cut back, 4 bases at V and 3 bases at J, with 9 bases in the middle. Germline V gene data show CDR1 as LNHDA and CDR2 as SQIVND (reference sequence).